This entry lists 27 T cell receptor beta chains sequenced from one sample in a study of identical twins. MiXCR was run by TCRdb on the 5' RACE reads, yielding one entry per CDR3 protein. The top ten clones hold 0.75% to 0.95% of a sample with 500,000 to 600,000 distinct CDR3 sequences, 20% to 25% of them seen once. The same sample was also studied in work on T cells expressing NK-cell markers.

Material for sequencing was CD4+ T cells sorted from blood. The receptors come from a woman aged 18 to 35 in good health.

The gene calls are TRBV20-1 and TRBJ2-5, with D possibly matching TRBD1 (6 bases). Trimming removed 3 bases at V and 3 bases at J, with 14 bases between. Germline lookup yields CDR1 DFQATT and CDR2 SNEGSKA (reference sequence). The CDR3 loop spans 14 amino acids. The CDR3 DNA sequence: TGCAGTGCTAGGTTCAGGGGAGTGGAAGAGACCCAGTACTTC. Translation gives CSARFRGVEETQYF.

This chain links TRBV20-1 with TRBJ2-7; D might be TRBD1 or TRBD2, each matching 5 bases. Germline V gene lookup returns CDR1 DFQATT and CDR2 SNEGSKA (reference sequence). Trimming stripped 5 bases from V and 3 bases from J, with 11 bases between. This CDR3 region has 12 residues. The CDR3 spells CSAGDGHYEQYF. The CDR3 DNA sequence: TGCAGTGCTGGGGACGGTCACTACGAGCAGTACTTC.

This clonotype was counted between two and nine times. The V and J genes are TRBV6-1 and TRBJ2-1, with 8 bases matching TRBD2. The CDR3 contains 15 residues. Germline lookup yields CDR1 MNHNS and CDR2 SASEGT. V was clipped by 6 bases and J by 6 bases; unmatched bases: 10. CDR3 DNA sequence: TGTGCCAGCAGCCCTACTATTACTAGCGGCAATGAGCAGTTCTTC. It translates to CASSPTITSGNEQFF.

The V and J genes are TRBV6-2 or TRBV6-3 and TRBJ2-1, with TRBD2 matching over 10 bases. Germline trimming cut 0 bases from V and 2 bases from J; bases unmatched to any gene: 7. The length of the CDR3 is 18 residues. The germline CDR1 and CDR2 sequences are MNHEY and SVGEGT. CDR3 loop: CASSYSKLAGAAYNEQFF. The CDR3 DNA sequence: TGTGCCAGCAGTTACTCGAAGCTAGCGGGAGCGGCCTACAATGAGCAGTTCTTC.

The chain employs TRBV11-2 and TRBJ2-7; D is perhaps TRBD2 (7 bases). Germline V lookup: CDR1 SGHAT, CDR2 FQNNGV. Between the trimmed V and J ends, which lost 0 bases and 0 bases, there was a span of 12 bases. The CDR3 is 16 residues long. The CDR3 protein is CASSLDRGGLSYEQYF. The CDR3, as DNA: TGTGCCAGCAGCTTAGATCGCGGGGGCCTCTCCTACGAGCAGTACTTC.

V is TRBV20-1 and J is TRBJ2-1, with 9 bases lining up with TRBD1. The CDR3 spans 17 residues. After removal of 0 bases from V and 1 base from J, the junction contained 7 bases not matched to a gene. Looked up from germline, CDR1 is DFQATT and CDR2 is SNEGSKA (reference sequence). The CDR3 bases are TGCAGTGCTAGAGATCCCGCCGGGACAGGGTCCTACAATGAGCAGTTCTTC. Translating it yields CSARDPAGTGSYNEQFF.

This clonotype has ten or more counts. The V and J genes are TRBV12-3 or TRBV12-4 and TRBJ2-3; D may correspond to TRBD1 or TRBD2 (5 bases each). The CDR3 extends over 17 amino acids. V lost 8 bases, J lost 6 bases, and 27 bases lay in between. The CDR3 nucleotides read TGTGCCAGCCTACGTCTCCCGGGGCTCTCGGTAGGCGATACGCAGTATTTT. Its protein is CASLRLPGLSVGDTQYF.

CDR3 in amino acids: CASSFGGPGQAYNEQFF. CDR3 nucleotide sequence: TGTGCCAGCAGCTTTGGGGGTCCGGGACAGGCCTACAATGAGCAGTTCTTC. The chain carries TRBV5-4 and TRBJ2-1; 8 positions match TRBD1. Germline loops: CDR1 SGHNT, CDR2 YYREEE (reference sequence). Trimming took 2 bases from V and 2 from J; bases not matched to a gene: 9. This CDR3 contains 17 residues.

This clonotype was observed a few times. The CDR3 nucleotides read TGCAGTGCTCATGGGTCAGACCTCTCCTACGAGCAGTACTTC. The encoded protein is CSAHGSDLSYEQYF. The chain employs TRBV20-1 and TRBJ2-7, with unresolved D. V was clipped by 5 bases and J by 0 bases, with 14 bases between them. The CDR3 covers 14 residues. Germline CDR1 reads DFQATT; CDR2 reads SNEGSKA (reference sequence).

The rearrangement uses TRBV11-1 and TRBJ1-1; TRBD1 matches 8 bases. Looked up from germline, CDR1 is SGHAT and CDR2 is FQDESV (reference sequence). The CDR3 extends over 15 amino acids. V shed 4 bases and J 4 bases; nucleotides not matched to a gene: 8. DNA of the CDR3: TGTGCCAGCAGCTCCAGACAGGGGAGGACCACTGAAGCTTTCTTT. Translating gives CASSSRQGRTTEAFF.

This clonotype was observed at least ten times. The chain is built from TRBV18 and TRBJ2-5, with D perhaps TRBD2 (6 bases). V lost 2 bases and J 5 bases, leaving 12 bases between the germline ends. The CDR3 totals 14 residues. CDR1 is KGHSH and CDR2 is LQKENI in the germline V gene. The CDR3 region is CASSPSRGYETQYF. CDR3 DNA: TGTGCCAGCTCACCATCGCGGGGATACGAGACCCAGTACTTC.

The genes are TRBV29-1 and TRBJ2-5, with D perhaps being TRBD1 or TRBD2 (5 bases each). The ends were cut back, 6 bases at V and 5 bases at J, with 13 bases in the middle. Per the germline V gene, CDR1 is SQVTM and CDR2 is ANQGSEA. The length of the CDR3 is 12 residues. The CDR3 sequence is CSVQGTTETQYF. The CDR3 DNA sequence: TGCAGCGTCCAAGGGACCACGGAGACCCAGTACTTC.

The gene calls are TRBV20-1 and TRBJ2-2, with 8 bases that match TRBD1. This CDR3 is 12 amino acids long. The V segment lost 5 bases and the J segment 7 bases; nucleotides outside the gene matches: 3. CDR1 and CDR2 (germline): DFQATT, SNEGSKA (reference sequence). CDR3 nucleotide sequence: TGCAGTGCTGGACAGGGCGACGGGGAGCTGTTTTTT. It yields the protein CSAGQGDGELFF.

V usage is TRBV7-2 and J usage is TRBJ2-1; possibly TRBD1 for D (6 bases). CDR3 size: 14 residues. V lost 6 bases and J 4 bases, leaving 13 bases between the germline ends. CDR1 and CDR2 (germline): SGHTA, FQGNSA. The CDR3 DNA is TGTGCCAGCAGATCCGGGACACTTTACAATGAGCAGTTCTTC. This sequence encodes CASRSGTLYNEQFF.

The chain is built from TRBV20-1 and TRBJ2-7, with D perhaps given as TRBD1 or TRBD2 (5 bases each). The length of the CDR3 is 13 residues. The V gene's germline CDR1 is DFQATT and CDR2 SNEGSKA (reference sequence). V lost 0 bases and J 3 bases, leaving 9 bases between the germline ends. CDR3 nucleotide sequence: TGCAGTGCTAGAGACCCGAGGGGCTACGAGCAGTACTTC. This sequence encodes CSARDPRGYEQYF.

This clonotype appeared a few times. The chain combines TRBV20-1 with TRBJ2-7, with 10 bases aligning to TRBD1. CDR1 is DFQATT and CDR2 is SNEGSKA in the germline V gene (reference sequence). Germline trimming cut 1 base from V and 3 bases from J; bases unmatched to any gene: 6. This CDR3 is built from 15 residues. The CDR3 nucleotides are TGCAGTGCTAGAGCGACAGGGGGCAGGAGCTACGAGCAGTACTTC. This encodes CSARATGGRSYEQYF.

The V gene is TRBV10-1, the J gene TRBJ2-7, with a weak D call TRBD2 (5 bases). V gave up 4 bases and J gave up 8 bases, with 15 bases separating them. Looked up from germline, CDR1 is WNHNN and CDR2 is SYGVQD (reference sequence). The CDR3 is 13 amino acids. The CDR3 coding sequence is TGCGCCAGCAGTGGATCCCCAGCGGAGAAGCAGTACTTC. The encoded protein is CASSGSPAEKQYF.

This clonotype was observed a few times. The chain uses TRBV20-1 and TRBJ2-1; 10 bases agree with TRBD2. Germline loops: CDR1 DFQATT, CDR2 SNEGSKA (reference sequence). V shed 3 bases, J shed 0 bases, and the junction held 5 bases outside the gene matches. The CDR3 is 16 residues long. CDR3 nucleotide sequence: TGCAGTGCTAGTGCTAGCGGGAGCCTCTCCTACAATGAGCAGTTCTTC. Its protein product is CSASASGSLSYNEQFF.

In nucleotides, the CDR3 is TGCGCCAGCAGCCAAAGGGAGGATATCCAGACCCAGTACTTC. It specifies CASSQREDIQTQYF. The chain uses TRBV4-1 and TRBJ2-5, with a possible D match to TRBD2 (6 bases). V was trimmed by 2 bases and J by 6 bases, leaving 13 bases between them. The CDR3 length is 14 residues. Looked up from germline, CDR1 is MGHRA and CDR2 is YSYEKL.

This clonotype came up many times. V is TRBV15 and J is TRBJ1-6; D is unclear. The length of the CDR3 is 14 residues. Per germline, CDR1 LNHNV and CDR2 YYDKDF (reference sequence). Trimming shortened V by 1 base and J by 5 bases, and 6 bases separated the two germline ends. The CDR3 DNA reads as TGTGCCACCAGCAGAGTAATTGATAATTCACCCCTCCACTTT. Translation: CATSRVIDNSPLHF.

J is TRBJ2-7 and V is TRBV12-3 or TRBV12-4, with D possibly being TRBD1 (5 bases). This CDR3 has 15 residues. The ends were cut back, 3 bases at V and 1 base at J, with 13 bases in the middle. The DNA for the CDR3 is TGTGCCAGCAGTTTCGACAGCAAACCTTCCTACGAGCAGTACTTC. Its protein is CASSFDSKPSYEQYF.

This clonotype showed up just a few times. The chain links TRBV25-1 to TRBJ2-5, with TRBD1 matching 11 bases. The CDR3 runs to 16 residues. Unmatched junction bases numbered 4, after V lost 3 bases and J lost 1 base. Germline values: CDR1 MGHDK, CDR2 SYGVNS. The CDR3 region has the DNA TGTGCCAGCAGTGATTGGGACAGGGGGGGCCAAGAGACCCAGTACTTC. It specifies CASSDWDRGGQETQYF.

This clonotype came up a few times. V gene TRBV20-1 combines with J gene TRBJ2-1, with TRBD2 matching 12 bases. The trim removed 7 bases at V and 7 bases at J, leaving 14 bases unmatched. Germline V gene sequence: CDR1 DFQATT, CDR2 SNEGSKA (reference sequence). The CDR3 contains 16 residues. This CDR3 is CSVLASSGRAINEQFF. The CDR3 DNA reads TGCAGTGTCCTAGCTTCTAGCGGGAGGGCCATAAATGAGCAGTTCTTC.

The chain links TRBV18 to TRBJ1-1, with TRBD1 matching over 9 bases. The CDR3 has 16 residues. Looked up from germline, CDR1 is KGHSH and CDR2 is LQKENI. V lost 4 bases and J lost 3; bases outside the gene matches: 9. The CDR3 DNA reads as TGTGCCAGCTCACTAGGGGGGACAGGGCGGCACACTGAAGCTTTCTTT. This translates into CASSLGGTGRHTEAFF.

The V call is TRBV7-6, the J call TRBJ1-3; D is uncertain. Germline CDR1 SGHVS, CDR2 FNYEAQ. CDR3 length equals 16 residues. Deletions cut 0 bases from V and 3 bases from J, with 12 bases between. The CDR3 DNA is TGTGCCAGCAGCTTAGCGGCATCTACTTTTGGAAACACCATATATTTT. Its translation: CASSLAASTFGNTIYF.

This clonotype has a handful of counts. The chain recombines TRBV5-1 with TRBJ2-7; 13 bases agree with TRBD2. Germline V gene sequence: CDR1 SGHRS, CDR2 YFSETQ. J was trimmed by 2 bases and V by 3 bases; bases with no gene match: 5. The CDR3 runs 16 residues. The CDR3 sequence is CASSSTTSGGPYEQYF. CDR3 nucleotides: TGCGCCAGCAGCTCAACGACTAGCGGGGGGCCCTACGAGCAGTACTTC.

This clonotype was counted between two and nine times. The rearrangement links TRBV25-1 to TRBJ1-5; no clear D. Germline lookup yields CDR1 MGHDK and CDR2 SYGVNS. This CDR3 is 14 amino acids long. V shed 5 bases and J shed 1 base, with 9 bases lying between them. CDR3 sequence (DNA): TGTGCCAGCAGTCCCAGCCCCAGCAATCAGCCCCAGCATTTT. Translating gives CASSPSPSNQPQHF.